One sample yielded the 15 T cell receptor beta chains listed below, sequenced in a study of patients and donors after allogeneic stem cell transplantation. TCRdb processed the RT-PCR reads anew with MiXCR; each CDR3 protein has one entry. The data contain about 230,000 distinct CDR3 sequences, 13% to 15% of them singletons. Source material: blood, either unsorted or a sorted T cell fraction (not recorded which). The receptors stem from a human donor who was either an allogeneic HSCT recipient or a stem cell or donor lymphocyte infusion donor (not recorded which). It is not recorded whose cells these are; they may come from a transplant donor.

This clonotype was seen repeatedly, ten times or more. This chain connects TRBV7-2 to TRBJ2-7; D is ambiguous. CDR3 length: 14 amino acids. Germline CDR1 reads SGHTA; CDR2 reads FQGNSA. Trimming pared 4 bases from V and 4 bases from J, leaving 14 bases between. This CDR3 is CASSSGLGYYEQYF. CDR3 coding DNA: TGTGCCAGCAGCTCCGGGTTAGGCTATTACGAGCAGTACTTC.

This clonotype was seen many times. Here the CDR3 DNA reads TGTGCCAGCAGTTCCCAGGGTAACTATGGCTACACCTTC. Its translation: CASSSQGNYGYTF. The rearrangement links TRBV28 to TRBJ1-2; D may be TRBD1 (5 bases). Trimming removed 4 bases from V and 1 base from J, with 7 bases in between. The CDR3 runs 13 residues. Looked up from germline, CDR1 is MDHEN and CDR2 is SYDVKM.

CDR3 coding DNA: TGTGCCAGCAGGACACGGGGGAACACTGAAGCTTTCTTT. Translated, it gives CASRTRGNTEAFF. This chain uses TRBV6-1 with TRBJ1-1, with unresolved D. CDR1 is MNHNS and CDR2 is SASEGT in the germline V gene. Trimming pared 6 bases from V and 1 base from J, leaving 9 bases between. There are 13 residues in the CDR3.

Ten or more counts support this clonotype. The rearrangement joins TRBV18 to TRBJ2-7; the D is unclear. The CDR3 is 12 amino acids. Trimming shortened V by 3 bases and J by 7 bases, and 10 bases separated the two germline ends. Germline values: CDR1 KGHSH, CDR2 LQKENI. The CDR3 protein is CASSPNSREQYF. DNA of the CDR3: TGTGCCAGCTCACCTAACTCCAGAGAGCAGTACTTC.

The V gene is TRBV27, the J gene TRBJ1-1; the match to TRBD1 covers 7 bases. The germline CDR1 and CDR2 sequences are MNHEY and SMNVEV (reference sequence). Germline trimming cut 4 bases from V and 6 bases from J; bases unmatched to any gene: 11. The CDR3 is 15 amino acids. The CDR3 sequence: CASSSLDRLGPEAFF. Written as DNA, the CDR3 is TGTGCCAGCAGTTCCCTGGACAGGCTAGGCCCTGAAGCTTTCTTT.

V usage is TRBV12-3 or TRBV12-4 and J usage is TRBJ2-7; 12 bases line up with TRBD2. The CDR3 runs to 16 residues. Trimming took 5 bases from V and 5 from J; bases not matched to a gene: 10. CDR3 sequence reads: CASSPRRLAGDHEQYF. CDR3 bases: TGTGCCAGCAGTCCCCGGAGACTAGCGGGGGACCACGAGCAGTACTTC.

The sample holds a few counts of this clonotype. This chain uses TRBV27 with TRBJ2-2; D uncertain. The CDR3 consists of 16 residues. Trimming pared 3 bases from V and 1 base from J, leaving 12 bases between. Germline CDR1 and CDR2: MNHEY and SMNVEV (reference sequence). CDR3 in amino acids: CASSLWAVGNTGELFF. The CDR3 DNA follows: TGTGCCAGCAGTTTGTGGGCCGTCGGGAACACCGGGGAGCTGTTTTTT.

In this sample, this clonotype turned up many times. V usage is TRBV20-1 and J usage is TRBJ1-3, with TRBD1 matching 7 bases. Germline V lookup: CDR1 DFQATT, CDR2 SNEGSKA (reference sequence). The J segment lost 0 bases and the V segment lost 1 base, leaving 6 bases of the junction unmatched. This CDR3 has 16 amino acids. CDR3 sequence reads: CSARVGGTASGNTIYF. CDR3 coding DNA: TGCAGTGCTAGAGTGGGGGGGACAGCCTCTGGAAACACCATATATTTT.

This clonotype turned up a few times. Given a much more abundant clone one base away, this may be a read error. The gene calls are TRBV20-1 and TRBJ2-5; 12 nucleotides match TRBD2. V was pared by 3 bases and J by 5 bases, with 16 bases of the junction left unmatched. The germline V gene encodes CDR1 DFQATT and CDR2 SNEGSKA (reference sequence). This CDR3 is built from 18 residues. CDR3 DNA: TGCAGTGCTAGTCCTGGGCTAGCGGGGGGGCGTCTCGAGGAGACCCAGTACTTC. This translates into CSASPGLAGGRLEETQYF.

This clonotype was picked up a small number of times. This rearrangement joins TRBV6-1 to TRBJ1-6; 7 bases line up with TRBD1. V shed 6 bases and J 5 bases; nucleotides not matched to a gene: 13. In germline, CDR1 is MNHNS, CDR2 SASEGT. The CDR3 runs to 17 residues. DNA of the CDR3: TGTGCCAGCAGCCCAATTAAGGGGGCGACTAATAATTCACCCCTCCACTTT. It is translated as CASSPIKGATNNSPLHF.

This clonotype has a count of ten or more. This sequence joins TRBV5-6 and TRBJ1-2; D is undetermined. Germline V CDR1 and CDR2: SGHDT, YYEEEE. Trimming shortened V by 2 bases and J by 2 bases, and 7 bases separated the two germline ends. The CDR3 has 13 residues. CDR3 bases: TGTGCCAGCAGCTTTGGTCGAAACTATGGCTACACCTTC. Encoded protein: CASSFGRNYGYTF. Supplemented by reference TRBV5-6 and TRBJ1-2, the full variable domain reads DAGVTQSPTHLIKTRGQQVTLRCSPKSGHDTVSWYQQALGQGPQFIFQYYEEEERQRGNFPDRFSGHQFPNYSSELNVNALLLGDSALYLCASSFGRNYGYTFGSGTRLTVV.

This sequence joins TRBV25-1 and TRBJ2-2; D not certain. V was cut by 2 bases and J by 8 bases, with 9 bases left in between. CDR1 and CDR2 (germline): MGHDK, SYGVNS. This CDR3 spans 13 amino acids. CDR3 sequence reads: CASSEVVSGELFF. The DNA for the CDR3 is TGTGCCAGCAGTGAAGTAGTGTCAGGGGAGCTGTTTTTT.

Many counts were recorded for this clonotype. The CDR3 sequence is CAISDPGTGEVAFF. The CDR3 DNA is TGTGCCATCAGTGACCCTGGGACAGGGGAAGTAGCTTTCTTT. The chain joins TRBV10-3 to TRBJ1-1; 10 nucleotides agree with TRBD1. Germline assignment: CDR1 ENHRY and CDR2 SYGVKD. This CDR3 is built from 14 residues. V lost 3 bases and J lost 10; bases outside the gene matches: 8.

The chain joins TRBV4-2 to TRBJ1-6, with unresolved D. V gave up 1 base and J gave up 7 bases, with 11 bases separating them. Germline values: CDR1 LGHNA, CDR2 YNFKEQ. This CDR3 has 15 amino acids. In DNA form, the CDR3 reads TGTGCCAGCAGCCAAGGGCTGATATCCAATTCACCCCTCCACTTT. This translates into CASSQGLISNSPLHF.

The gene calls are TRBV7-3 and TRBJ1-2; unclear D gene. The germline V gene has CDR1 SGHTA and CDR2 FQGTGA. CDR3 length equals 13 residues. Trimming removed 5 bases at V and 5 bases at J, with 12 bases between. The CDR3 DNA follows: TGTGCCAGCAGCCACGCTGCGGAATATGGCTACACCTTC. It codes for CASSHAAEYGYTF.